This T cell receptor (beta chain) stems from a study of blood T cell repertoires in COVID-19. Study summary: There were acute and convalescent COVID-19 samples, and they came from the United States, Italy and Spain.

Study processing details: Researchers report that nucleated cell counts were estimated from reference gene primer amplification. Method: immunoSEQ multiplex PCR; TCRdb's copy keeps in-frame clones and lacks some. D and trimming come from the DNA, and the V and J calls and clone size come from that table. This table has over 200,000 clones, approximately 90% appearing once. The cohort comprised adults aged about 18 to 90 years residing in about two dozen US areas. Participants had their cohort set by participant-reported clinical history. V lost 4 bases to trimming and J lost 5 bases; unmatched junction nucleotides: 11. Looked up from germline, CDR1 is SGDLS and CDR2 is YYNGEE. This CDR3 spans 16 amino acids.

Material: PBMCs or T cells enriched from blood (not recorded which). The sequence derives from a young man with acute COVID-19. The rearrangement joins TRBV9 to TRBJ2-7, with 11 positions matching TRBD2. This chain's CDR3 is CASSPKAGTSGNEQYF. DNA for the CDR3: TGTGCCAGCAGCCCCAAGGCCGGGACTAGCGGCAACGAGCAGTACTTC.